The entry below gives a single T cell receptor beta chain sequence along with its context. One end of the junction does not line up with germline, which may come from a read error. There are 11 residues in the CDR3. Germline CDR1 and CDR2: MNHNS and SASEGT. The sample is drawn from a study of tumor-infiltrating lymphocytes in primary liver carcinoma. Without any cell sorting, roughly 18-34 mg of bulk tissue yielded co-extracted RNA and DNA. TCR beta cDNA was reverse-transcribed from around 0.55 ug of total RNA. The reaction used a constant-region primer and ProtoScript II reverse transcriptase. Amplification in three nested multiplex PCR rounds with slightly modified ARM-PCR gave rise to TCR beta libraries. In the first two PCR rounds, TRBV1-TRBV30 forward primers were paired with a C-beta reverse primer, and each round lasted about 9 cycles. TCRdb re-analysed the multiplex PCR reads in MiXCR, keeping a single row per CDR3 protein. In the table there are 100,000 to 120,000 distinct CDR3 sequences, roughly 80% of which are singletons.

The rearrangement joins TRBV6-1 to TRBJ2-5; D is unresolved. The sample consisted of liver tumor tissue from sampling region 3. Subset indicated: tumor region T3, left-lateral pole. The clonotype comes from a man between 35 and 55 years old with primary liver carcinoma and hepatitis B virus infection. The CDR3 bases are TGTGCTAGCAACTACTCGGAGACCCAGTACTTC. Protein: CASNYSETQYF.